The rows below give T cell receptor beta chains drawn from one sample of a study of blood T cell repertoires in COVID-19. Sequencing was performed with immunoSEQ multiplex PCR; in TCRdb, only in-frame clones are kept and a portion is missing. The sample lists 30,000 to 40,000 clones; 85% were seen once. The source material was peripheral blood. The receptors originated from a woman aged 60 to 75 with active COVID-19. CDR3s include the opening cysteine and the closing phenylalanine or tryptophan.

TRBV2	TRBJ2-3	CASSHRGLTDTQYF
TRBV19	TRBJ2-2	CASKVTGVLAGELFF
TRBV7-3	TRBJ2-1	CASSSGLAGGEQFF
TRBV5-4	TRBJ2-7	CASSWGAGTGSAEQYF
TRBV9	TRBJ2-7	CASSVSSGSQEQYF
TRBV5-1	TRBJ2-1	CASTRGSGGRNNEQFF
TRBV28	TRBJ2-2	CASSLMTGATNTGELFF
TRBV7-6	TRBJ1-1	CASSLGQGENTEAFF
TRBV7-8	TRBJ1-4	CASSPRDRTEKLFF
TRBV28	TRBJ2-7	CASSMLTGEASREQYF
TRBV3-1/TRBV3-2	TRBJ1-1	CASSQLSSGAEAFF